This T cell receptor (beta chain) was identified in a study of blood T cell repertoires in COVID-19. Using immunoSEQ multiplex PCR, the repertoire was profiled, and TCRdb retains in-frame clones only, with some absent. The table lists about 94,000 clones, approximately 80% of them singletons. The V gene lost 0 bases and the J gene lost 0 bases, with 13 bases spanning the gap. CDR3 length: 18 amino acids. Germline CDR1 and CDR2: SGHRS and YFSETQ. This chain links TRBV5-1 with TRBJ2-6; D might be TRBD2 (5 bases). Sequencing was performed on peripheral blood. This TCR came from a human donor in a cohort sampled during active COVID-19. For the CDR3, the DNA is TGCGCCAGCAGCTTGGTCCCGACGGGAAGCTCTGGGGCCAACGTCCTGACTTTC. Translating it yields CASSLVPTGSSGANVLTF. Supplemented by reference TRBV5-1 and TRBJ2-6, the full variable domain reads KAGVTQTPRYLIKTRGQQVTLSCSPISGHRSVSWYQQTPGQGLQFLFEYFSETQRNKGNFPGRFSGRQFSNSRSEMNVSTLELGDSALYLCASSLVPTGSSGANVLTFGAGSRLTVL.